The following is a T cell receptor (delta chain) sequence with its context. A read error is the likely source, as a far larger clone sits one nucleotide away. This record belongs to a study of gamma-delta T cells after stem cell transplantation. Germline V lookup: CDR1 GEAIGNYY, CDR2 EKD. J was trimmed by 2 bases and V by 0 bases; bases with no gene match: 18. The CDR3 length is 23 residues. TCRdb reanalysed the RT-PCR reads with CATT. Here the sample spans fewer than 950 delta-chain clones, around 20% being singletons. J is TRDJ3 and V is TRDV2; TRDD3 aligns across 10 bases. Germline matching of the DNA provided the J gene here, since TCRdb leaves it blank. Sequences were obtained from gamma-delta T cells. The sequence was obtained from a human donor. It is not recorded whose cells these are; they may come from a transplant donor. CDR3 DNA sequence: TGTGCCTGTGACACCGGGCTTTTGGGGGATACTGGTAAGCCGACCTGGGACACCCGACAGATGTTTTTC. Its protein is CACDTGLLGDTGKPTWDTRQMFF.